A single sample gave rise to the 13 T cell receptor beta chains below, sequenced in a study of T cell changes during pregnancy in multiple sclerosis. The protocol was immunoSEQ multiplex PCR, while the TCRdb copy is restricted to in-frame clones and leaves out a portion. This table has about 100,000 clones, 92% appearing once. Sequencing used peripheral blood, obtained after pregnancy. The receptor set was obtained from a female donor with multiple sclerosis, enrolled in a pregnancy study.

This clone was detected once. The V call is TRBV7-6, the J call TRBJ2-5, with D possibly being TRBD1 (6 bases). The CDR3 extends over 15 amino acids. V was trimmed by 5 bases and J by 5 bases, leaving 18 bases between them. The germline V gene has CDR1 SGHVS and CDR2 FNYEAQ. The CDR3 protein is CASSLNINREETQYF. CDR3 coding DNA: TGTGCCAGCAGCCTGAACATTAACAGGGAGGAGACCCAGTACTTC.

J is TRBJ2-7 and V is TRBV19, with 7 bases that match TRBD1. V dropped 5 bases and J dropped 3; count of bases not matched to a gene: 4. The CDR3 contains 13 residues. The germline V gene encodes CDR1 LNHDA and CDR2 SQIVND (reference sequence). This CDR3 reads CASSPGQVYEQYF. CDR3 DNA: TGTGCCAGTAGTCCCGGACAGGTCTACGAGCAGTACTTC.

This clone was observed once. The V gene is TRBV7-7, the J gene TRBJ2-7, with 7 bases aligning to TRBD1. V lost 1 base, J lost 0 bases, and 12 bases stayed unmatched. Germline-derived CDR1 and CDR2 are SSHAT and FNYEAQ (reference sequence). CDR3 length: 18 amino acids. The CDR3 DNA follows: TGTGCCAGCAGCTTAGAGGACCGGGACAGAGAAACCTCCTACGAGCAGTACTTC. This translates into CASSLEDRDRETSYEQYF.

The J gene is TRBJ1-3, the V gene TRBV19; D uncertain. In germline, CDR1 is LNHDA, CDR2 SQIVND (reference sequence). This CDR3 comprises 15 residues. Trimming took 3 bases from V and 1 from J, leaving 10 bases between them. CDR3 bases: TGTGCCAGTAGTATGATCGCGGATTCTGGAAACACCATATATTTT. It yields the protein CASSMIADSGNTIYF.

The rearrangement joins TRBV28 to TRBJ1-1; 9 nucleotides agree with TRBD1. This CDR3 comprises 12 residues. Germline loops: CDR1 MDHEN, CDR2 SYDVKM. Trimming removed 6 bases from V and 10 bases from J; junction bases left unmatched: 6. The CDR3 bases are TGTGCCAGCAGCGATCTGGGACAGGGAGCTTTCTTT. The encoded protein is CASSDLGQGAFF.

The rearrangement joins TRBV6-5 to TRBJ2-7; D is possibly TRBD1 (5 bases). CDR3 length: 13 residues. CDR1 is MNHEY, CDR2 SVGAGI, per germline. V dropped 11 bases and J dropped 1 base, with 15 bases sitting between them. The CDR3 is CASAPTDSYEQYF. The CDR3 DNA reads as TGTGCCTCGGCCCCGACAGATTCCTACGAGCAGTACTTC.

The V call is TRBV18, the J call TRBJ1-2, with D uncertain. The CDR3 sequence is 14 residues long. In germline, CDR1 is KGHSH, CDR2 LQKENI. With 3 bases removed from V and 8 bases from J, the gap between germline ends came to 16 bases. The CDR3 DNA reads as TGTGCCAGCTCACCTGAGGCAGGAGGAGGAGGCTACACCTTC. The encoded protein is CASSPEAGGGGYTF.

CDR3 bases: TGCAGCGTTGCCATCGGGGTAGAGACCCAGTACTTC. It translates to CSVAIGVETQYF. The J gene is TRBJ2-5, the V gene TRBV29-1; TRBD2 might be the D (5 bases). From germline, CDR1 is SQVTM and CDR2 ANQGSEA. The V end was cut by 4 bases, the J end by 4 bases, with 10 bases between. This CDR3 has 12 amino acids.

The CDR3 sequence is CASRGLAVPYEQYF. CDR3 coding DNA: TGTGCCAGCAGAGGACTAGCGGTACCCTACGAGCAGTACTTC. The V and J genes are TRBV6-5 and TRBJ2-7, with 10 bases that match TRBD2. The V gene's germline CDR1 is MNHEY and CDR2 SVGAGI. The CDR3 length is 14 residues. V gave up 6 bases and J gave up 2 bases; unmatched junction bases: 4.

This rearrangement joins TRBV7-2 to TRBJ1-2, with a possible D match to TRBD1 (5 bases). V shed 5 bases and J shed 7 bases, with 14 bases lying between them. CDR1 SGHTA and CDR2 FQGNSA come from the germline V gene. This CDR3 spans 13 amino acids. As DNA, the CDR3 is TGTGCCAGCAGCCATCCTCGGGGGAGTGGCTACACCTTC. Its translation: CASSHPRGSGYTF.

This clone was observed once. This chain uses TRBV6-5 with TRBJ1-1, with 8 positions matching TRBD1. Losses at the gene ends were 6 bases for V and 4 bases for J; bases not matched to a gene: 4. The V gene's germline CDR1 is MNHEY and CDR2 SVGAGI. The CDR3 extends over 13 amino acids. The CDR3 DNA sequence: TGTGCCAGCAGGGAAACAGGGGGCACTGAAGCTTTCTTT. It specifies CASRETGGTEAFF.

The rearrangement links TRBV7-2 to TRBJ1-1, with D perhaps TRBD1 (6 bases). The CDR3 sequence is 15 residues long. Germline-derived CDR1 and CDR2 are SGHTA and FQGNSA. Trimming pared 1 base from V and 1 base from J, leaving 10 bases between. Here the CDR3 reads CASSLEGGRNTEAFF. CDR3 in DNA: TGTGCCAGCAGCTTAGAAGGGGGTCGGAACACTGAAGCTTTCTTT.

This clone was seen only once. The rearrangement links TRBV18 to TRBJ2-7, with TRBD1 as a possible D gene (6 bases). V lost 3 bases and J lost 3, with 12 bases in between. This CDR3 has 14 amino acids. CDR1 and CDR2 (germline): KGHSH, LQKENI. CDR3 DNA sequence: TGTGCCAGCTCACCCCGGGACACCAGCTACGAGCAGTACTTC. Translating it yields CASSPRDTSYEQYF.